This TCR beta chain stems from a study of Tregs in tolerant kidney transplant recipients. Germline V CDR1 and CDR2: DFQATT, SNEGSKA (reference sequence). This CDR3 comprises 15 residues. Trimming removed 5 bases at V and 6 bases at J, with 20 bases between. Profiled with immunoSEQ multiplex PCR; TCRdb holds only in-frame clones, not every one. In total, the table holds 25,000 or so clones. Recipients received nonmyeloablative bone marrow transplants from related graft donors, with transient mixed chimerism. On this clone: The read comes to an end 3 residues before the CDR3 does, leaving the germline J gene to fill in the end.

V usage is TRBV20-1 and J usage is TRBJ2-1; D is perhaps TRBD2 (6 bases). The receptor was isolated from a human patient who received a combined kidney and bone marrow transplant. Some T cells may have originated in the graft donor. The sequenced sample was CD4+ T cells from blood (PBMCs), obtained 6 months after the transplant. The sequenced part of the CDR3 DNA is TGCAGTGCTCCCCGTAGCGGACGACCGGGCAATGAG. Translating gives CSAPRSGRPGNE. The entire CDR3 is CSAPRSGRPGNEQFF.